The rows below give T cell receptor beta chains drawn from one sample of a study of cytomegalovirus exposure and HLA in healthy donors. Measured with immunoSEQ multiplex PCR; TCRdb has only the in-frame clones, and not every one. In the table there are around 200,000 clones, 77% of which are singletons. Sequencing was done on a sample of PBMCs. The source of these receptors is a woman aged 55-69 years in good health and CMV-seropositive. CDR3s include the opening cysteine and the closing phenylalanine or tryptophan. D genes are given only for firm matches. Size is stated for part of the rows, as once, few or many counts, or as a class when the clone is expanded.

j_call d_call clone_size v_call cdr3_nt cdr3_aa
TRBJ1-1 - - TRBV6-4 TGTGCCAGCAGCGTTATCGGGGGAAACACTGAAGCTTTCTTT CASSVIGGNTEAFF
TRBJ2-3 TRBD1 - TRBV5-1 TGCGCCAGCAGCCCGACAGGGGCGGCGGATACGCAGTATTTT CASSPTGAADTQYF
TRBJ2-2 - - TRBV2 TGTGCCAGCACCTCACAGGGAACCGGGGAGCTGTTTTTT CASTSQGTGELFF
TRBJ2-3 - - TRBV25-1 TGTGCCAGCAGGGACGCGGGAGATACGCAGTATTTT CASRDAGDTQYF
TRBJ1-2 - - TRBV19 TGTGCCAGTAGTGCCTTCTCTCCGGGGAGCCATGGCTACACCTTC CASSAFSPGSHGYTF
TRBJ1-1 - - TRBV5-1 TGCGCCAGCAGCCTAGAGCAGCAAACTGAAGCTTTCTTT CASSLEQQTEAFF
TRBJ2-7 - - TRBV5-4 TGTGCCAGCATGCGACAGGGAGGCTACGAGCAGTACTTC CASMRQGGYEQYF
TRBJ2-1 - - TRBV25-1 TGTGCCAGCAGTGAATATTGGGGGCTCTACAATGAGCAGTTCTTC CASSEYWGLYNEQFF
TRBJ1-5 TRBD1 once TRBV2 TGTGCCAGCAGTGGGACAGGAGGGAATCAGCCCCAGCATTTT CASSGTGGNQPQHF
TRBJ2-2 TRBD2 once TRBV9 TGTGCCAGCAGCACCGGGACTAGTAACACCGGGGAGCTGTTTTTT CASSTGTSNTGELFF
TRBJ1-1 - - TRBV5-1 TGCGCCAGCAGCTTGGCCGGACGGAAGACTATGAACACTGAAGCTTTCTTT CASSLAGRKTMNTEAFF
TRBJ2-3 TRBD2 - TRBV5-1 TGCGCCAGCAGCAGCATACCAGACCTAGCGGGCACAGATACGCAGTATTTT CASSSIPDLAGTDTQYF
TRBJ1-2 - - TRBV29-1 TGCAGCGTTGAAAGACAGACTAACTATGGCTACACCTTC CSVERQTNYGYTF
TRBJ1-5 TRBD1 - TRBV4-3 TGCGCCAGCAGCCAAGATCGCGGGACAGGGGGCGCGGGGCAGCCCCAGCATTTT CASSQDRGTGGAGQPQHF
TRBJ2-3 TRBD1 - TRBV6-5 TGTGCCAGCAGTTACGCCAGGGGGCTGAATACGCAGTATTTT CASSYARGLNTQYF
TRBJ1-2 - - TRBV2 TGTGCCAGCAGTGAAGGGGACATGTATGGCTACACCTTC CASSEGDMYGYTF
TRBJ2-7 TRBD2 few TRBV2 TGTGCCAGCAGTGGGCCAGCGGGGGGCGTGACCTACGAGCAGTACTTC CASSGPAGGVTYEQYF
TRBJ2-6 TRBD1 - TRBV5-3 TGTGCCAGAAGCTGGGACAGGGGAATTTGTCCTGGGGCCAACGTCCTGACTTTC CARSWDRGICPGANVLTF
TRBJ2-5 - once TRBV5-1 TGCGCCAGCAGCCAGCAAGAGACCCAGTACTTC CASSQQETQYF
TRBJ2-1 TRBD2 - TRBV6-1 TGTGCCAGTGAATATAGCGGGAGTAGGAATGAGCAGTTCTTC CASEYSGSRNEQFF
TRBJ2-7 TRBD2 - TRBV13 TGTGCCAGCAGCTGGGCAGTCGGGGGGGGGTACGAGCAGTACTTC CASSWAVGGGYEQYF
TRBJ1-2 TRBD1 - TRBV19 TGTGCCAGTAGTATATCGGCAGGGGGCTATGGCTACACCTTC CASSISAGGYGYTF
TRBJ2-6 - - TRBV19 TGTGCCAGTAGCTTGATGGTCGGGGGTTCTGGGGCCAACGTCCTGACTTTC CASSLMVGGSGANVLTF
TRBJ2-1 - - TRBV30 TGTGCCTGGAGTGTAGGGGTGGCCGAACTGGAGCAGTTCTTC CAWSVGVAELEQFF
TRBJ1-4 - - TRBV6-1 TGTGCCAGCAGTGAGGGAAGGGGTTACGGTGAAAAACTGTTTTTT CASSEGRGYGEKLFF
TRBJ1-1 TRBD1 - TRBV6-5 TGTGCCAGCAGCAAACAGGGGGCAATTGAAGCTTTCTTT CASSKQGAIEAFF
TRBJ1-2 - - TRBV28 TGTGCCAGCAGGCTGGGCAACTATGGCTACACCTTC CASRLGNYGYTF
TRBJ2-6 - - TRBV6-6 TGTGCCAGCAGTTACCCAACCAGCTCTGGGGCCAACGTCCTGACTTTC CASSYPTSSGANVLTF
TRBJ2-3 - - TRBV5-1 TGCGCCAGCAGCTTGTTCGGTTTAGATACGCAGTATTTT CASSLFGLDTQYF
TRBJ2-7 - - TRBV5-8 TGTGCCAGCAGCTCATCATGGGGGGCGGGAGAATCCTACGAGCAGTACTTC CASSSSWGAGESYEQYF
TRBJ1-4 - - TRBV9 TGTGCCAGCAGTCGCGACTCCGGTCGTGAAAAACTGTTTTTT CASSRDSGREKLFF
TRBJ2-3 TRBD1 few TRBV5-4 TGTGCCAGCAGCCAGGGACAGGGAGCAGATACGCAGTATTTT CASSQGQGADTQYF
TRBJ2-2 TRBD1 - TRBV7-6 TGTGCCAGCAGCTTAAGGCAGGGGGCCGGGGAGCTGTTTTTT CASSLRQGAGELFF
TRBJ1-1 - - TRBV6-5 TGTGCCAGCAGTTATGTGGAGGACCGAGCTGAAGCTTTCTTT CASSYVEDRAEAFF
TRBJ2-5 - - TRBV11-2 TGTGCCAGCAGTTTCGGACAGAACCAAGAGACCCAGTACTTC CASSFGQNQETQYF
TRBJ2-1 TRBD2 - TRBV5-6 TGTGCCAGCCGGGGACTAGCGGGGGTCGAGCAGTTCTTC CASRGLAGVEQFF
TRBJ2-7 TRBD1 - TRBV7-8 TGTGCCAGCAGCTTCTATCCCACGGCGACAGGGGTATCCTACGAGCAGTACTTC CASSFYPTATGVSYEQYF
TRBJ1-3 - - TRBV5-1 TGCGCCAGCAGCTTGGGAGGGTTGGTAAACACCATATATTTT CASSLGGLVNTIYF
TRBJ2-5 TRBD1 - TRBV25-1 TGTGCCAGCAGTGCCGGGACAGGACCGCAAGAGACCCAGTACTTC CASSAGTGPQETQYF
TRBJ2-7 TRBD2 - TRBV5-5 TGTGCCAGCAGCCAAACTAGCGGTCCCTACGAGCAGTACTTC CASSQTSGPYEQYF
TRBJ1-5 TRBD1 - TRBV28 TGTGCCAGCAGGATAGGACAGGGGGGCCAGCCCCAGCATTTT CASRIGQGGQPQHF
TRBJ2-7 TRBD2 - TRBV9 TGTGCCAGCAGCGTAGGTCCGGGGGGGTACGACGAGCAGTACTTC CASSVGPGGYDEQYF
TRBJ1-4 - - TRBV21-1 TGTGCCAGCAGCAAAAGTTCCAGGACAGGCTTTGTTGCAACTAATGAAAAACTGTTTTTT CASSKSSRTGFVATNEKLFF
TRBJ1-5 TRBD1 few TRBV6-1 TGTGCCACCTTGGAATCGACAGGGATCGAGCAGCCCCAGCATTTT CATLESTGIEQPQHF
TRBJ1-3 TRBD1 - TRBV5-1 TGCGCCAGCAGCGACCCGGGACAGGGGCAAGGAAACACCATATATTTT CASSDPGQGQGNTIYF
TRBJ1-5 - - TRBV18 TGTGCCAGCTCACCGGGAACGGGGTTTGGTCAGCCCCAGCATTTT CASSPGTGFGQPQHF
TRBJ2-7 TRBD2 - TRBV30 TGTGCCTGGAGTGAGGGACTAGCGGAGGCCTGGAAGTACTTC CAWSEGLAEAWKYF
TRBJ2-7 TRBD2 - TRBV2 TGTGCCAGCAGTGAAAGGGAGGGGCTCGAGCAGTACTTC CASSEREGLEQYF
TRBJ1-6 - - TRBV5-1 TGCGCCAGCAGCGGCCGGGACACTAATTCACCCCTCCACTTT CASSGRDTNSPLHF
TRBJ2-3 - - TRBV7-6 TGTGCCAGCAGCGTACAGGGATACGGCACAGATACGCAGTATTTT CASSVQGYGTDTQYF
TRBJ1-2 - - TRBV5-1 TGCGCCAGCAGCTTGGAGGGGTCTTCTCGAGGCTACACCTTC CASSLEGSSRGYTF
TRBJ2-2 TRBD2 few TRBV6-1 TGTGCCAGCAGTGGAGCTACTAGCGTCACCGGGGAGCTGTTTTTT CASSGATSVTGELFF
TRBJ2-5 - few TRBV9 TGTGCCAGCAAGTTGGAGCGACGGGAGACCCAGTACTTC CASKLERRETQYF
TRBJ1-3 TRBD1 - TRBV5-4 TGTGCCAGCAGCTTGGACAGGGGTCTTGGAAACACCATATATTTT CASSLDRGLGNTIYF
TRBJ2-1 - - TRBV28 TGTGCCAGCAGTTTAGGCGGCGGGGGCTCGAACTACAATGAGCAGTTCTTC CASSLGGGGSNYNEQFF
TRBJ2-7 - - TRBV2 TGTGCCAGCAGTGATAGGGGCTCCTACGAGCAGTACTTC CASSDRGSYEQYF
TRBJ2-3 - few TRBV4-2 TGTGCCAGCAGCCAAGATAACTTCGGCACAGATACGCAGTATTTT CASSQDNFGTDTQYF